The 27 T cell receptor beta chains presented below share a single source sample, sequenced in a study of T cell responses to AZD1222 COVID-19 vaccine. Data came from immunoSEQ multiplex PCR; TCRdb stores just in-frame clones and leaves some out. The sample holds 160,000 or so clones, over 85% seen once. The material sequenced was peripheral blood, taken on day 0 of AZD1222 vaccination. These receptors came from an adult in good health.

The rearrangement joins TRBV29-1 to TRBJ1-1; D not certain. Per the germline V gene, CDR1 is SQVTM and CDR2 is ANQGSEA. The V gene lost 6 bases and the J gene lost 8 bases, with 10 bases spanning the gap. The CDR3 is 10 amino acids. The CDR3 coding sequence is TGCAGCGTGACGGTTAACGAAGCTTTCTTT. Protein product: CSVTVNEAFF.

This clone was seen a single time. The genes are TRBV18 and TRBJ2-3; TRBD1 aligns across 8 bases. Germline-derived CDR1 and CDR2 are KGHSH and LQKENI. Trimming took 2 bases from V and 0 from J; bases not matched to a gene: 19. The CDR3 has 21 residues. The CDR3 loop reads CASSPVVVWQGANLSTDTQYF. Here the CDR3 DNA reads TGTGCCAGCTCACCAGTCGTAGTTTGGCAGGGGGCAAACCTAAGCACAGATACGCAGTATTTT.

The chain carries TRBV19 and TRBJ1-1, with a weak D call TRBD1 (5 bases). This CDR3 spans 13 amino acids. V gave up 7 bases and J gave up 4 bases, with 13 bases separating them. The V gene's germline CDR1 is LNHDA and CDR2 SQIVND (reference sequence). The CDR3 DNA sequence: TGTGCCAGTACCCGGGGGGTGGCCACTGAAGCTTTCTTT. Translated: CASTRGVATEAFF.

This sequence joins TRBV6-5 and TRBJ2-5; weak D call: TRBD2 (6 bases). The CDR3 sequence is 13 residues long. Germline lookup yields CDR1 MNHEY and CDR2 SVGAGI. V lost 6 bases and J lost 4, with 12 bases in between. CDR3 sequence (DNA): TGTGCCAGCAGGACGGGACTGGTAGAGACCCAGTACTTC. Translating it yields CASRTGLVETQYF.

This clone was seen a few times. This chain joins TRBV6-5 and TRBJ1-2; TRBD1 matches 7 bases. V was pared by 7 bases and J by 7 bases, with 15 bases of the junction left unmatched. This CDR3 contains 15 residues. CDR1 MNHEY and CDR2 SVGAGI come from the germline V gene. The CDR3 nucleotides are TGTGCCAGCACTCCCGCCAGAGGGGGACAGTCTGGCTACACCTTC. Its translation: CASTPARGGQSGYTF.

The rearrangement links TRBV7-9 to TRBJ2-5; 11 nucleotides line up with TRBD2. CDR1 is SEHNR, CDR2 FQNEAQ, per germline (reference sequence). V was clipped by 5 bases and J by 1 base; unmatched bases: 9. The CDR3 spans 17 residues. The CDR3 spells CASSPWGLAEPQETQYF. The CDR3 bases are TGTGCCAGCAGCCCTTGGGGACTAGCGGAGCCCCAAGAGACCCAGTACTTC.

The V and J genes are TRBV3-1 (or the pseudogene TRBV3-2) and TRBJ1-2; possible D gene TRBD1, 5 bases. The CDR3 runs to 17 residues. The V end lost 0 bases, the J end lost 1 base, and 15 bases lay between the germline ends. Per germline, CDR1 LGHDT and CDR2 YNNKEL (reference sequence). Here the CDR3 DNA reads TGTGCCAGCAGCCAAGATTTCGGGACTCCCTATAACTATGGCTACACCTTC. Protein: CASSQDFGTPYNYGYTF.

The rearrangement joins TRBV6-1 to TRBJ1-2, with D uncertain. Trimming stripped 2 bases from V and 6 bases from J, with 10 bases between. The germline V gene has CDR1 MNHNS and CDR2 SASEGT. The CDR3 is made up of 13 amino acids. The CDR3 reads CASSESHKNGYTF. The CDR3 coding sequence is TGTGCCAGCAGTGAAAGCCACAAGAATGGCTACACCTTC.

This clone has a single count. The rearrangement links TRBV19 to TRBJ1-2; the D is unclear. V lost 5 bases to trimming and J lost 4 bases, with 5 bases between them. CDR3 length equals 11 residues. CDR1 LNHDA and CDR2 SQIVND come from the germline V gene (reference sequence). CDR3 sequence reads: CASSSLYGYTF. For the CDR3, the DNA is TGTGCCAGTAGTTCCCTCTATGGCTACACCTTC.

This clone came up a few times. The V gene is TRBV10-2, the J gene TRBJ1-5; possible D gene TRBD1, 5 bases. With 6 bases removed from V and 3 bases from J, the gap between germline ends came to 12 bases. Germline V lookup: CDR1 WSHSY, CDR2 SAAADI. The CDR3 covers 14 residues. The CDR3 is CASRGVGHNQPQHF. CDR3 coding DNA: TGCGCCAGCAGGGGGGTAGGGCACAATCAGCCCCAGCATTTT.

The CDR3 region has the DNA TGTGCCAGCAGTGAAGGGGTGCACAGGAATGGCTACACCTTC. Translating gives CASSEGVHRNGYTF. The rearrangement joins TRBV6-1 to TRBJ1-2; possible D gene TRBD1, 5 bases. The ends were cut back, 1 base at V and 6 bases at J, with 12 bases in the middle. CDR3 size: 14 residues. Germline loops: CDR1 MNHNS, CDR2 SASEGT.

The chain couples TRBV6-5 to TRBJ1-1; D unclear. V dropped 6 bases and J dropped 0 bases, with 11 bases sitting between them. Germline V gene lookup returns CDR1 MNHEY and CDR2 SVGAGI. The CDR3 spans 14 residues. CDR3 coding DNA: TGTGCCAGCAGCTTCGGGAGTATGAACACTGAAGCTTTCTTT. Protein: CASSFGSMNTEAFF.

This chain links TRBV2 with TRBJ2-1; 9 bases agree with TRBD2. This CDR3 spans 13 amino acids. J gave up 8 bases and V 11 bases, and 10 bases lay outside the gene matches. Germline V gene lookup returns CDR1 SNHLY and CDR2 FYNNEI. The CDR3 spells CAGAGLASDEQFF. CDR3 DNA sequence: TGTGCCGGCGCGGGACTAGCATCAGATGAGCAGTTCTTC.

The CDR3 bases are TGTGCCAGCAGCTTAGTGTCGGGACAGGGAACCTATGAGCAGTTCTTC. Its protein product is CASSLVSGQGTYEQFF. J is TRBJ2-1 and V is TRBV7-9, with TRBD1 matching 9 bases. The J segment lost 8 bases and the V segment lost 1 base, leaving 9 bases of the junction unmatched. Germline V CDR1 and CDR2: SEHNR, FQNEAQ (reference sequence). CDR3 length equals 16 residues.

The gene calls are TRBV5-4 and TRBJ2-6; D gene uncertain. In germline, CDR1 is SGHNT, CDR2 YYREEE (reference sequence). Trimming removed 1 base at V and 4 bases at J, with 6 bases between. CDR3 length: 14 amino acids. The CDR3 loop is CASSLYLGANVLTF. The CDR3 nucleotides read TGTGCCAGCAGCTTGTACCTGGGGGCCAACGTCCTGACTTTC.

The V call is TRBV3-1 (or the pseudogene TRBV3-2), the J call TRBJ2-2, with TRBD2 matching over 9 bases. V lost 4 bases and J lost 6; bases outside the gene matches: 6. The CDR3 has 15 amino acids. CDR1 is LGHDT, CDR2 YNNKEL, per germline (reference sequence). The CDR3 nucleotides are TGTGCCAGCAGCCCCGGGACTAGCAGTTCCGGGGAGCTGTTTTTT. Amino acid sequence: CASSPGTSSSGELFF.

This chain connects TRBV6-5 to TRBJ1-3; D gene uncertain. Germline loops: CDR1 MNHEY, CDR2 SVGAGI. The CDR3 runs 16 residues. The V end lost 0 bases, the J end lost 6 bases, and 15 bases lay between the germline ends. CDR3 residues: CASSYSIAAAENTIYF. As DNA, the CDR3 is TGTGCCAGCAGTTACTCGATAGCAGCCGCCGAAAACACCATATATTTT.

The chain recombines TRBV29-1 with TRBJ1-4; maybe TRBD1 (6 bases). Germline lookup yields CDR1 SQVTM and CDR2 ANQGSEA. This CDR3 spans 13 amino acids. With 6 bases removed from V and 7 bases from J, the gap between germline ends came to 15 bases. The chain's CDR3 is CSVWRGGGEKLFF. The CDR3 DNA reads TGCAGCGTATGGAGGGGGGGAGGTGAAAAACTGTTTTTT.

The V and J genes are TRBV5-4 and TRBJ2-5; D not resolved. Looked up from germline, CDR1 is SGHNT and CDR2 is YYREEE (reference sequence). V lost 0 bases, J lost 5 bases, and 14 bases lay in between. The CDR3 spans 15 residues. CDR3 sequence (DNA): TGTGCCAGCAGCTTGGGGGGTCCCCTGAGGGAGACCCAGTACTTC. Translation gives CASSLGGPLRETQYF.

This chain uses TRBV27 with TRBJ2-2; 13 bases agree with TRBD2. The V gene end was trimmed by 6 bases and the J gene end by 7 bases; junction bases not matched to a gene: 8. The CDR3 spans 16 residues. Germline V gene lookup returns CDR1 MNHEY and CDR2 SMNVEV (reference sequence). CDR3 in amino acids: CASSDGTSGTGGELFF. CDR3 nucleotide sequence: TGTGCCAGCAGCGATGGGACTAGCGGGACGGGCGGGGAGCTGTTTTTT.

The V call is TRBV11-3, the J call TRBJ2-1, with TRBD2 identical over 8 bases. This CDR3 is built from 19 residues. Trimming removed 1 base from V and 8 bases from J; junction bases left unmatched: 19. Germline lookup yields CDR1 SGHNT and CDR2 YENEEA. The CDR3 DNA is TGTGCCAGCAGCTTAGGCTCTCCGATACACCGGGAGGGCCAAGATGAGCAGTTCTTC. This sequence encodes CASSLGSPIHREGQDEQFF.

This chain uses TRBV4-2 with TRBJ1-1; D may be TRBD1 (5 bases). The CDR3 extends over 14 amino acids. Germline V lookup: CDR1 LGHNA, CDR2 YNFKEQ. Trimming removed 4 bases from V and 6 bases from J, with 15 bases in between. The CDR3 DNA sequence: TGTGCCAGCAGCCCGCAGGGAGATCTCCCTGAAGCTTTCTTT. Its protein product is CASSPQGDLPEAFF.

This rearrangement joins TRBV2 to TRBJ2-7, with 8 bases aligning to TRBD2. This CDR3 is 14 amino acids long. Germline values: CDR1 SNHLY, CDR2 FYNNEI. Trimming removed 7 bases from V and 5 bases from J; junction bases left unmatched: 10. In DNA form, the CDR3 reads TGTGCCAGCATCGACGGGAGGGCCTTTCACGAGCAGTACTTC. It translates to CASIDGRAFHEQYF.

V and J are TRBV19 and TRBJ2-6; 11 nucleotides match TRBD1. V lost 3 bases, J lost 3 bases, and 4 bases stayed unmatched. This CDR3 is built from 17 residues. Germline CDR1 is LNHDA and CDR2 is SQIVND (reference sequence). The CDR3 bases are TGTGCCAGTAGTATGAGGGACAGGGGGTTTGGGGCCAACGTCCTGACTTTC. Residues: CASSMRDRGFGANVLTF. Looking up the rest from reference TRBV19 and TRBJ2-6 gives the full variable domain: DGGITQSPKYLFRKEGQNVTLSCEQNLNHDAMYWYRQDPGQGLRLIYYSQIVNDFQKGDIAEGYSVSREKKESFPLTVTSAQKNPTAFYLCASSMRDRGFGANVLTFGAGSRLTVL.

J is TRBJ2-7 and V is TRBV3-1 (or the pseudogene TRBV3-2); TRBD1 matches at 7 bases. This CDR3 comprises 14 residues. Trimming took 5 bases from V and 4 from J; bases not matched to a gene: 8. From germline, CDR1 is LGHDT and CDR2 YNNKEL (reference sequence). The CDR3 region is CASSYRGGGYEQYF. Written as DNA, the CDR3 is TGTGCCAGCAGCTACAGGGGCGGCGGGTACGAGCAGTACTTC.

The chain couples TRBV30 to TRBJ2-7; 10 bases line up with TRBD1. V lost 3 bases, J lost 7 bases, and 12 bases stayed unmatched. Per the germline V gene, CDR1 is GTSNPN and CDR2 is SVGIG (reference sequence). The CDR3 is made up of 15 amino acids. The CDR3, as DNA: TGTGCCTGGAGGCCCGGGACAGGGGTTCTTCGTGAGCAGTACTTC. The encoded protein is CAWRPGTGVLREQYF.

The CDR3 is CASNGDTEAFF. CDR3 nucleotides: TGTGCCAGTAATGGGGACACTGAAGCTTTCTTT. The gene calls are TRBV27 and TRBJ1-1; D remains unclear. The CDR3 runs 11 residues. Germline V CDR1 and CDR2: MNHEY, SMNVEV (reference sequence). The germline V and J ends were trimmed by 9 bases and 3 bases, with 8 bases remaining between them.